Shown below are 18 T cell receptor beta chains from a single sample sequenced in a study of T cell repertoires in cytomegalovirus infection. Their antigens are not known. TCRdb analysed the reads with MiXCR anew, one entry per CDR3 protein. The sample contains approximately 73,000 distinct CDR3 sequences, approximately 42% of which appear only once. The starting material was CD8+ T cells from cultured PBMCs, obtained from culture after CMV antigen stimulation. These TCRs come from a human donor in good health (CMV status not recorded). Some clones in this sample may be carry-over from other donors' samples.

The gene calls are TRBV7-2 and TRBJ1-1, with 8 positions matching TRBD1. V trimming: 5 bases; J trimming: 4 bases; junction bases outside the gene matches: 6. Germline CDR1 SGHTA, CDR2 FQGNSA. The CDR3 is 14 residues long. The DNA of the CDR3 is TGTGCCAGCAGCGACCAAACAGGGGGCACTGAAGCTTTCTTT. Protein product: CASSDQTGGTEAFF.

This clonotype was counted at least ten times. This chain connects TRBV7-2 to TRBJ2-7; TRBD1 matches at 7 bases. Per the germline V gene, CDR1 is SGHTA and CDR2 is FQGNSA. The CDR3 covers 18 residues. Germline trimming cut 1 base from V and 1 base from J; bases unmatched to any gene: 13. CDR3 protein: CASSLEVGLGTESYEQYF. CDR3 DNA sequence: TGTGCCAGCAGCTTAGAAGTGGGTTTAGGGACAGAATCCTACGAGCAGTACTTC.

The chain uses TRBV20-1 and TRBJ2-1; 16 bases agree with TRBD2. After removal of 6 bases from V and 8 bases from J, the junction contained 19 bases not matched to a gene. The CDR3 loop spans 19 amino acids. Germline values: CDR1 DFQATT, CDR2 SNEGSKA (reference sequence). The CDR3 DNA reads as TGCAGTGCCATAACGGGACTAGCGGGGGGGCAAAGGCCCTTGGATGAGCAGTTCTTC. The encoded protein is CSAITGLAGGQRPLDEQFF.

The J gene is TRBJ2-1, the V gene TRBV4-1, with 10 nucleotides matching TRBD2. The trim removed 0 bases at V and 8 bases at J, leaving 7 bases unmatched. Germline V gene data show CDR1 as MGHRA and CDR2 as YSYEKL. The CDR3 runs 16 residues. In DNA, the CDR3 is TGCGCCAGCAGCCAAGATCGAGCGGGGGGGACCGATGAGCAGTTCTTC. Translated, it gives CASSQDRAGGTDEQFF.

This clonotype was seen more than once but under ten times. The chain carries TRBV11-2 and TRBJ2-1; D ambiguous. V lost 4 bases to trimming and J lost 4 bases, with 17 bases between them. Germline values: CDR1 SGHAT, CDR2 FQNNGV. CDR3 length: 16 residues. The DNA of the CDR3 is TGTGCCAGCAGCTGGGAAGCTGTAGGCTTTTACAATGAGCAGTTCTTC. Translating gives CASSWEAVGFYNEQFF.

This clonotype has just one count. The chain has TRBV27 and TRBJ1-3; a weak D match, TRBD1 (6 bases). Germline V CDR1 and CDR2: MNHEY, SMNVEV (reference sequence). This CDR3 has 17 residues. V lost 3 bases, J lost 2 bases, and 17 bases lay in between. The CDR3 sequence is CASSFLPPGGPGNTIYF. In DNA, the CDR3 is TGTGCCAGCAGTTTCCTGCCCCCCGGGGGCCCTGGAAACACCATATATTTT.

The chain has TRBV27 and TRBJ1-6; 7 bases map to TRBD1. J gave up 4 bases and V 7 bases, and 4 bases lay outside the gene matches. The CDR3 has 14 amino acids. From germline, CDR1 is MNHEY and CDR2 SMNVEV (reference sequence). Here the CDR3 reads CASTDREYNSPLHF. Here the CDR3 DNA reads TGTGCCAGCACTGACAGGGAGTATAATTCACCCCTCCACTTT.

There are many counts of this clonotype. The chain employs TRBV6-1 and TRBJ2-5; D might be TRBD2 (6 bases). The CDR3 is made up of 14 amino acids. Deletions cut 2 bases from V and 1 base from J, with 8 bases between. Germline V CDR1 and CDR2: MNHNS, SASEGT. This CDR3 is CASSEYGGQETQYF. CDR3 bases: TGTGCCAGCAGTGAATACGGGGGCCAAGAGACCCAGTACTTC.

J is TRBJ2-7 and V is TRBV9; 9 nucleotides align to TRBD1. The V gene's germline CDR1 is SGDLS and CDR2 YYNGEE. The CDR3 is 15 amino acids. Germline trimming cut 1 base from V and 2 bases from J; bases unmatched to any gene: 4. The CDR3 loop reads CASSVSDRGPYEQYF. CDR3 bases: TGTGCCAGCAGCGTATCGGACAGGGGCCCCTACGAGCAGTACTTC.

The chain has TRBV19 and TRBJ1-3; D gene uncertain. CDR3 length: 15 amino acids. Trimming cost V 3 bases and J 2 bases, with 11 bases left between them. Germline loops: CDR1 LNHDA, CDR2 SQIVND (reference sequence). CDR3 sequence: CASSISRRTGNTIYF. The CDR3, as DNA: TGTGCCAGTAGTATTTCTAGACGGACTGGAAACACCATATATTTT.

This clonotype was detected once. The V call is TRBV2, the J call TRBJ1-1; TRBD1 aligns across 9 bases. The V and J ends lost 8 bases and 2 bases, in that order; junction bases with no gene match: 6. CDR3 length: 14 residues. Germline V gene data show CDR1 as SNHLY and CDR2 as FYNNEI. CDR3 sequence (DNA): TGTGCCAGCCCGCAGGGACAGGGCAACACTGAAGCTTTCTTT. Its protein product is CASPQGQGNTEAFF.

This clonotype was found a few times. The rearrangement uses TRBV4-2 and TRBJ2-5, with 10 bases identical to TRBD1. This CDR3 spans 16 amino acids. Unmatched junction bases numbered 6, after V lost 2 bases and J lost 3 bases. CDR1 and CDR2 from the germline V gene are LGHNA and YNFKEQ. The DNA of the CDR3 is TGTGCCAGCAGCCAACGGACAGGGGGTTTGGAAGAGACCCAGTACTTC. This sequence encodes CASSQRTGGLEETQYF.

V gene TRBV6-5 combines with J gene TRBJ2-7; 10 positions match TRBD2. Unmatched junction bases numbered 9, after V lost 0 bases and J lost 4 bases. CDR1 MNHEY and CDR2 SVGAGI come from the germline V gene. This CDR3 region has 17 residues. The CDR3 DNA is TGTGCCAGCAGTTACTCGAAGTCACTAGCGGGGTCTTACGAGCAGTACTTC. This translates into CASSYSKSLAGSYEQYF.

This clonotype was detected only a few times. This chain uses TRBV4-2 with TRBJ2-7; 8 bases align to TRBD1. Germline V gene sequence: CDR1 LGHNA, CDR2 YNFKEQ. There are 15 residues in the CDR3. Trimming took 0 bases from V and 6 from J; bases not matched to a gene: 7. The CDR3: CASSQEDRAPLEQYF. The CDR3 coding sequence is TGTGCCAGCAGCCAAGAGGACAGGGCACCCCTCGAGCAGTACTTC.

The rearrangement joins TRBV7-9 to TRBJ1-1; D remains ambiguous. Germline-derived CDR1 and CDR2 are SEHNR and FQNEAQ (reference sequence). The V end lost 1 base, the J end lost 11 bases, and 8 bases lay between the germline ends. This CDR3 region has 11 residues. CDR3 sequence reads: CASSLEGGAFF. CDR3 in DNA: TGTGCCAGCAGCTTAGAAGGCGGGGCTTTCTTT.

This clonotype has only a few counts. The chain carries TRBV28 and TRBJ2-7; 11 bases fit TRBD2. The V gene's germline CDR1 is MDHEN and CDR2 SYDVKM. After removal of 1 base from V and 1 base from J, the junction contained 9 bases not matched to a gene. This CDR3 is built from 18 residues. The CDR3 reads CASSLFSPLAGGSYEQYF. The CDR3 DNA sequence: TGTGCCAGCAGTTTATTCTCCCCCCTAGCGGGGGGATCCTACGAGCAGTACTTC. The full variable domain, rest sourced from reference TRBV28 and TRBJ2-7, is DVKVTQSSRYLVKRTGEKVFLECVQDMDHENMFWYRQDPGLGLRLIYFSYDVKMKEKGDIPEGYSVSREKKERFSLILESASTNQTSMYLCASSLFSPLAGGSYEQYFGPGTRLTVT.

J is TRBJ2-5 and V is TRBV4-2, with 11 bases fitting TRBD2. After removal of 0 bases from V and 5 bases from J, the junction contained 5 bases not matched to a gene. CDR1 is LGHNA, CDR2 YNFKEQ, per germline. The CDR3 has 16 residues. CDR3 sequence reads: CASSQDFSGGAETQYF. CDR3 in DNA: TGTGCCAGCAGCCAAGATTTTAGCGGGGGGGCCGAGACCCAGTACTTC.

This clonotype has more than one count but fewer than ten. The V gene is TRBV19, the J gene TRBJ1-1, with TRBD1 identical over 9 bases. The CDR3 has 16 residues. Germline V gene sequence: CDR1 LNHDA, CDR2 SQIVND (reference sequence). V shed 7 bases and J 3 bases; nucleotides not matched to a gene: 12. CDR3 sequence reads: CASNTPGQGSDTEAFF. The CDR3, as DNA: TGTGCCAGTAACACACCGGGACAGGGTTCAGACACTGAAGCTTTCTTT.